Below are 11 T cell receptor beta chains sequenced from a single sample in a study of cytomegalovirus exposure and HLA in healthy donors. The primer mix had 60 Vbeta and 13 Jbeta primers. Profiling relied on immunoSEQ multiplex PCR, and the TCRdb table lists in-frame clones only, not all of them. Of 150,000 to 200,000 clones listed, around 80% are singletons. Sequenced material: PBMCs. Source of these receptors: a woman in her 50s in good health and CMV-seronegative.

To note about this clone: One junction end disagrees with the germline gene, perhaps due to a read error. CDR3 nucleotide sequence: TGTGCCAGCAATGAATTGGGCCCCTCCTACGAGCAGTACTTC. Amino acids: CASNELGPSYEQYF. The chain links TRBV2 to TRBJ2-5; no firm D call. The J call may be in error: the DNA end matches TRBJ2-7 better. CDR1 and CDR2 from the germline V gene are SNHLY and FYNNEI. The CDR3 is made up of 14 amino acids.

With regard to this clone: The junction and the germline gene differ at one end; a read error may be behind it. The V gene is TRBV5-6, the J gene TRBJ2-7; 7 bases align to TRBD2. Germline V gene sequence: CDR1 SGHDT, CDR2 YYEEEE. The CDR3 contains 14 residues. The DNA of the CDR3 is TGTGCCAGCAGCTTGGTAGGGGAGGGCTACGGGCAGTACTTC. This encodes CASSLVGEGYGQYF.

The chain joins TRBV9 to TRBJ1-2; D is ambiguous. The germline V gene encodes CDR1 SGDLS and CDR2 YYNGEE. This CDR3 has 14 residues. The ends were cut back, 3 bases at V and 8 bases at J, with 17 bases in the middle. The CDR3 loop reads CASSAPPPVWGYTF. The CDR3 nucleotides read TGTGCCAGCAGCGCCCCGCCTCCAGTTTGGGGCTACACCTTC. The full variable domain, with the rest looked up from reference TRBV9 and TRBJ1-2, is DSGVTQTPKHLITATGQRVTLRCSPRSGDLSVYWYQQSLDQGLQFLIQYYNGEERAKGNILERFSAQQFPDLHSELNLSSLELGDSALYFCASSAPPPVWGYTFGSGTRLTVV.

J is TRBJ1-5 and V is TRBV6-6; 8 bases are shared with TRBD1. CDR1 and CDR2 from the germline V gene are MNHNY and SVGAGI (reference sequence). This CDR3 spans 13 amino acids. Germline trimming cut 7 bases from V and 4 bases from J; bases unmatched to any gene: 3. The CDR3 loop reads CASTTGGNQPQHF. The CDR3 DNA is TGTGCCAGCACAACAGGGGGAAATCAGCCCCAGCATTTT.

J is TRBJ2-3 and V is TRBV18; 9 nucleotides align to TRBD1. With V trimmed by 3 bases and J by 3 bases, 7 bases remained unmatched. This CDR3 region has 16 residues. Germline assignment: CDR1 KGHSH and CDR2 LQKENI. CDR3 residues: CASSPVSGTGTDTQYF. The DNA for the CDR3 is TGTGCCAGCTCACCCGTCTCCGGGACAGGGACAGATACGCAGTATTTT.

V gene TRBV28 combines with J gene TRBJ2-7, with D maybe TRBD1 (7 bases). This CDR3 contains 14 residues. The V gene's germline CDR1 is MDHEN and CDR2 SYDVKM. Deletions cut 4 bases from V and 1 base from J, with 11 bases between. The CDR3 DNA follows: TGTGCCAGCAGTTCCGCAGGGGGGTCCTACGAGCAGTACTTC. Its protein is CASSSAGGSYEQYF.

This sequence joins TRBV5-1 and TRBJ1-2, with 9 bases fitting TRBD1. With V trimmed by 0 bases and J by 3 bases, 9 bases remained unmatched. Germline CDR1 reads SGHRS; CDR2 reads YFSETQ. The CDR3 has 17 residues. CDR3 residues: CASSLAPVGQGYYGYTF. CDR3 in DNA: TGCGCCAGCAGCTTGGCCCCGGTTGGACAGGGGTACTATGGCTACACCTTC. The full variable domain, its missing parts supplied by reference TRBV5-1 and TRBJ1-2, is KAGVTQTPRYLIKTRGQQVTLSCSPISGHRSVSWYQQTPGQGLQFLFEYFSETQRNKGNFPGRFSGRQFSNSRSEMNVSTLELGDSALYLCASSLAPVGQGYYGYTFGSGTRLTVV.

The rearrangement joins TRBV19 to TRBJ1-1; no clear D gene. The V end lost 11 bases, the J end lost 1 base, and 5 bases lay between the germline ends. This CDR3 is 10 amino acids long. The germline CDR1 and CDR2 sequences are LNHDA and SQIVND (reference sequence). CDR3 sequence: CAAGNTEAFF. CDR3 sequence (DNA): TGTGCCGCGGGGAACACTGAAGCTTTCTTT.

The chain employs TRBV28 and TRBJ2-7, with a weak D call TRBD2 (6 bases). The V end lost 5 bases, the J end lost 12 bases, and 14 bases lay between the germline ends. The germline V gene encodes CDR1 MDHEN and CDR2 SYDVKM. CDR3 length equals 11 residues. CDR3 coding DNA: TGTGCCAGCAGTAAGACCCGGGAGAGGTACTTC. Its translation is CASSKTRERYF. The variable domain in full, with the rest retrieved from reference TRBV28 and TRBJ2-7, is DVKVTQSSRYLVKRTGEKVFLECVQDMDHENMFWYRQDPGLGLRLIYFSYDVKMKEKGDIPEGYSVSREKKERFSLILESASTNQTSMYLCASSKTRERYFGPGTRLTVT.

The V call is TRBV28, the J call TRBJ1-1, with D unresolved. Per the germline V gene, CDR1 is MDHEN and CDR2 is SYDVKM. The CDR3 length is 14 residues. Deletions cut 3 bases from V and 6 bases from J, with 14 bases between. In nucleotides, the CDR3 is TGTGCCAGCAGTTTTAATCGCGGGCTTCCTGAAGCTTTCTTT. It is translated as CASSFNRGLPEAFF.

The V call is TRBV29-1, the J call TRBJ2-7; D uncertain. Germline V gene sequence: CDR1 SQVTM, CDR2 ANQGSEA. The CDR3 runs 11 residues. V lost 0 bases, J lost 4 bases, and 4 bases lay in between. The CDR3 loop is CSVEDPYEQYF. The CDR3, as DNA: TGCAGCGTTGAAGATCCGTACGAGCAGTACTTC.